This T cell receptor beta chain was profiled in a study of neoadjuvant anti-PD-1 for oral cavity cancer. Study-level information: Patients without progression received a fourth nivolumab dose around day 43, then surgical resection on days 50-56.

General study points: PBMC Gini-index clonality exceeded responders' in non-responders post-nivolumab.

V gave up 4 bases and J gave up 0 bases, with 16 bases separating them. Germline CDR1 MNHEY, CDR2 SVGAGI. There are 16 residues in the CDR3. This clone came up once. Its specificity is unknown. The repertoire was sequenced with immunoSEQ multiplex PCR; TCRdb's copy has only in-frame clones and lacks some. The sample has about 14,000 clones, 60% to 65% seen once. The receptor comes from a person aged 40-85 years with oral cavity squamous cell carcinoma. The chain joins TRBV6-5 to TRBJ2-7; D possibly corresponds to TRBD2 (5 bases). The material sequenced was PBMCs, taken before nivolumab (anti-PD-1) treatment. DNA of the CDR3: TGTGCCAGCAGTTGGCGGACTTTCCCTAGCTCCTACGAGCAGTACTTC. Residues: CASSWRTFPSSYEQYF.